What follows are 28 T cell receptor beta chains derived from one specimen sequenced in a study of blood T cell repertoires in COVID-19. TCRdb's copy holds only in-frame clones and misses some; the assay was immunoSEQ multiplex PCR. Among under 80,000 clones listed, roughly 86% were seen once. Sequenced input: peripheral blood. All receptors come from a man between 65 and 85 years old with active COVID-19.

Written as DNA, the CDR3 is TGTGCCACCAGCAGAGATTGGGGTACAGGGCCCCAGGACGAGCAGTACTTC. This translates into CATSRDWGTGPQDEQYF. J is TRBJ2-7 and V is TRBV15; D may be TRBD1 (6 bases). CDR1 and CDR2 (germline): LNHNV, YYDKDF (reference sequence). Deletions cut 0 bases from V and 5 bases from J, with 20 bases between. There are 17 residues in the CDR3. The variable domain in full, with the rest retrieved from reference TRBV15 and TRBJ2-7, is DAMVIQNPRYQVTQFGKPVTLSCSQTLNHNVMYWYQQKSSQAPKLLFHYYDKDFNNEADTPDNFQSRRPNTSFCFLDIRSPGLGDTAMYLCATSRDWGTGPQDEQYFGPGTRLTVT.

The V gene is TRBV19, the J gene TRBJ2-2; the match to TRBD1 covers 9 bases. The trim removed 6 bases at V and 0 bases at J, leaving 14 bases unmatched. This CDR3 has 19 residues. CDR1 is LNHDA and CDR2 is SQIVND in the germline V gene (reference sequence). CDR3 nucleotide sequence: TGTGCCAGTAGCTCCCCCGGGACAGGGCCGGACCCGAACACCGGGGAGCTGTTTTTT. Translating it yields CASSSPGTGPDPNTGELFF.

The gene calls are TRBV19 and TRBJ2-5; TRBD2 agrees at 9 bases. The germline V gene has CDR1 LNHDA and CDR2 SQIVND (reference sequence). The CDR3 sequence is 12 residues long. V trimming: 10 bases; J trimming: 3 bases; junction bases outside the gene matches: 3. The CDR3 DNA reads as TGTGCCACCGGCGGGGGGGAAGAGACCCAGTACTTC. Encoded protein: CATGGGEETQYF. The whole variable domain, filled in from reference TRBV19 and TRBJ2-5, reads DGGITQSPKYLFRKEGQNVTLSCEQNLNHDAMYWYRQDPGQGLRLIYYSQIVNDFQKGDIAEGYSVSREKKESFPLTVTSAQKNPTAFYLCATGGGEETQYFGPGTRLLVL.

Only a few counts were recorded for this clone. The chain has TRBV10-3 and TRBJ2-7; D is uncertain. Trimming removed 4 bases at V and 3 bases at J, with 4 bases between. Germline loops: CDR1 ENHRY, CDR2 SYGVKD. The CDR3 sequence is 11 residues long. The CDR3 nucleotides read TGTGCCATCAGTGGAGGCTACGAGCAGTACTTC. Protein product: CAISGGYEQYF.

The chain has TRBV6-2 or TRBV6-3 and TRBJ2-3, with 9 nucleotides matching TRBD2. Per the germline V gene, CDR1 is MNHEY and CDR2 is SVGEGT. The length of the CDR3 is 16 residues. V lost 6 bases to trimming and J lost 7 bases; unmatched junction nucleotides: 14. CDR3 in DNA: TGTGCCAGCAGCCCAGGGGTAGCGGGAGTTGGGAATACGCAGTATTTT. Amino acids: CASSPGVAGVGNTQYF.

The rearrangement uses TRBV19 and TRBJ1-1, with 8 bases identical to TRBD1. After removal of 1 base from V and 6 bases from J, the junction contained 10 bases not matched to a gene. CDR3 length: 16 residues. CDR1 is LNHDA, CDR2 SQIVND, per germline (reference sequence). This chain's CDR3 is CASSIGRGQVGAEAFF. The CDR3 nucleotides read TGTGCCAGTAGTATAGGCCGGGGACAGGTAGGCGCTGAAGCTTTCTTT.

The V and J genes are TRBV7-2 and TRBJ1-1; D might be TRBD1 (5 bases). Trimming removed 5 bases at V and 3 bases at J, with 16 bases between. Germline V gene lookup returns CDR1 SGHTA and CDR2 FQGNSA. This CDR3 has 15 amino acids. In DNA form, the CDR3 reads TGTGCCAGCAGCCCCCGCGGGGGAGGGTACACTGAAGCTTTCTTT. Its protein is CASSPRGGGYTEAFF.

The chain couples TRBV19 to TRBJ2-1; 11 nucleotides agree with TRBD2. This CDR3 is built from 15 residues. The germline CDR1 and CDR2 sequences are LNHDA and SQIVND (reference sequence). J gave up 4 bases and V 7 bases, and 6 bases lay outside the gene matches. CDR3 nucleotides: TGTGCCAGTACCCCGGGACTAGCGGTATACAATGAGCAGTTCTTC. This sequence encodes CASTPGLAVYNEQFF.

The gene calls are TRBV29-1 and TRBJ2-7, with a possible D match to TRBD2 (5 bases). This CDR3 is built from 12 residues. From germline, CDR1 is SQVTM and CDR2 ANQGSEA. The V gene lost 6 bases and the J gene lost 5 bases, with 14 bases spanning the gap. The CDR3 region is CSVPGLADEQYF. In DNA form, the CDR3 reads TGCAGCGTACCCGGACTCGCCGACGAGCAGTACTTC.

The V call is TRBV5-5, the J call TRBJ1-6; 7 positions match TRBD1. The V and J ends lost 4 bases and 9 bases, in that order; junction bases with no gene match: 10. Germline loops: CDR1 SGHKS, CDR2 YYEKEE (reference sequence). The CDR3 is 15 amino acids. CDR3 nucleotides: TGTGCCAGCAGCCCGACCGGGACAGTGGGTTCACCCCTCCACTTT. It is translated as CASSPTGTVGSPLHF.

The chain carries TRBV19 and TRBJ2-3; D gene uncertain. Germline loops: CDR1 LNHDA, CDR2 SQIVND (reference sequence). This CDR3 comprises 13 residues. V lost 3 bases and J 2 bases, leaving 6 bases between the germline ends. The CDR3 DNA follows: TGTGCCAGTAGTATGGCACACACAGATACGCAGTATTTT. Protein: CASSMAHTDTQYF.

The chain recombines TRBV20-1 with TRBJ2-3; tentatively, D is TRBD1 (6 bases). Germline V CDR1 and CDR2: DFQATT, SNEGSKA (reference sequence). There are 15 residues in the CDR3. V lost 3 bases and J 2 bases, leaving 15 bases between the germline ends. CDR3 in DNA: TGCAGTGCTAGTTCGGCAGGGACACTCACAGATACGCAGTATTTT. Protein sequence: CSASSAGTLTDTQYF.

CDR3 protein: CASSPGQGADTQYF. CDR3 DNA sequence: TGTGCCAGCAGCCCGGGACAGGGGGCGGATACGCAGTATTTT. The rearrangement links TRBV3-1 (or the pseudogene TRBV3-2) to TRBJ2-3; 12 positions match TRBD1. Germline loops: CDR1 LGHDT, CDR2 YNNKEL (reference sequence). Unmatched junction bases numbered 2, after V lost 4 bases and J lost 6 bases. The CDR3 extends over 14 amino acids.

The chain has TRBV7-9 and TRBJ2-1; 9 positions match TRBD2. CDR3 length: 16 residues. The germline V gene has CDR1 SEHNR and CDR2 FQNEAQ (reference sequence). J was trimmed by 3 bases and V by 5 bases; bases with no gene match: 8. This chain's CDR3 is CASSLAGGVSYNEQFF. Written as DNA, the CDR3 is TGTGCCAGCAGCCTCGCGGGAGGGGTGAGCTACAATGAGCAGTTCTTC. Complete variable domain (other parts from reference TRBV7-9 and TRBJ2-1): DTGVSQNPRHKITKRGQNVTFRCDPISEHNRLYWYRQTLGQGPEFLTYFQNEAQLEKSRLLSDRFSAERPKGSFSTLEIQRTEQGDSAMYLCASSLAGGVSYNEQFFGPGTRLTVL.

The V gene is TRBV10-2, the J gene TRBJ1-1, with D perhaps TRBD1 (5 bases). CDR1 is WSHSY, CDR2 SAAADI, per germline. V was pared by 10 bases and J by 7 bases, with 19 bases between. The CDR3 consists of 13 residues. The CDR3 sequence: CATHRTKGHEAFF. CDR3 in DNA: TGCGCCACCCACCGGACAAAAGGGCATGAAGCTTTCTTT.

This clone appeared once. The chain carries TRBV5-5 and TRBJ2-1; perhaps TRBD2 as D (6 bases). CDR3 length: 15 amino acids. V shed 4 bases and J shed 10 bases, with 21 bases lying between them. Germline loops: CDR1 SGHKS, CDR2 YYEKEE (reference sequence). For the CDR3, the DNA is TGTGCCAGCAGCCACGGGGGAATAGCGCGCAGGGAGCAGTTCTTC. It specifies CASSHGGIARREQFF.

In its sample, this clone was seen once. The chain carries TRBV5-5 and TRBJ1-5, with 9 nucleotides matching TRBD1. This CDR3 is built from 15 residues. Trimming removed 2 bases from V and 5 bases from J; junction bases left unmatched: 5. Germline V gene lookup returns CDR1 SGHKS and CDR2 YYEKEE (reference sequence). CDR3 bases: TGTGCCAGCAGCTTCCTGGGGACAGGGCATCAGCCCCAGCATTTT. Translating it yields CASSFLGTGHQPQHF.

This sequence joins TRBV5-1 and TRBJ2-1; TRBD2 might be the D (7 bases). This CDR3 has 18 residues. Germline V gene data show CDR1 as SGHRS and CDR2 as YFSETQ. V was clipped by 0 bases and J by 0 bases, with 16 bases between them. CDR3 sequence reads: CASSLGVGGLSSYNEQFF. Written as DNA, the CDR3 is TGCGCCAGCAGCTTGGGAGTCGGGGGGCTGAGCTCCTACAATGAGCAGTTCTTC.

On this clone itself: The junction departs from germline at one end; a sequencing error may be responsible. This chain joins TRBV7-7 and TRBJ2-5; 8 bases line up with TRBD2. Germline V gene lookup returns CDR1 SSHAT and CDR2 FNYEAQ (reference sequence). This CDR3 region has 16 residues. As DNA, the CDR3 is TGTGCTAGCAGCTTGGGTAGCGGGGCCCCCGGGGAGACCCAGTACTTC. The encoded protein is CASSLGSGAPGETQYF.

The chain carries TRBV28 and TRBJ2-7; weak D call: TRBD1 (5 bases). Trimming left V 2 bases short and J 3 bases short, with 11 bases between. CDR1 and CDR2 from the germline V gene are MDHEN and SYDVKM. CDR3 length: 14 residues. CDR3 amino acids: CASSLQGGGYEQYF. The DNA for the CDR3 is TGTGCCAGCAGTTTACAGGGTGGTGGCTACGAGCAGTACTTC.

This clone occurred once. CDR3 residues: CATSAKSGRAETQYF. The CDR3, as DNA: TGTGCCACCAGTGCCAAGAGCGGGAGGGCCGAGACCCAGTACTTC. The V gene is TRBV24-1, the J gene TRBJ2-5; 10 nucleotides line up with TRBD2. The CDR3 consists of 15 residues. Germline assignment: CDR1 KGHDR and CDR2 SFDVKD. Germline trimming cut 5 bases from V and 5 bases from J; bases unmatched to any gene: 7.

The gene calls are TRBV18 and TRBJ2-1; 9 nucleotides agree with TRBD2. The CDR3 spans 14 residues. Germline CDR1 is KGHSH and CDR2 is LQKENI. The V gene end was trimmed by 0 bases and the J gene end by 8 bases; junction bases not matched to a gene: 2. CDR3 sequence: CASSPPGLAHEQFF. Written as DNA, the CDR3 is TGTGCCAGCTCACCACCGGGACTAGCCCATGAGCAGTTCTTC.

This clone was observed a few times. This rearrangement joins TRBV28 to TRBJ2-3; TRBD1 might be the D (6 bases). CDR1 and CDR2 (germline): MDHEN, SYDVKM. V shed 5 bases and J shed 6 bases, with 21 bases lying between them. CDR3 length: 16 residues. DNA of the CDR3: TGTGCCAGCAGTCCGCCGGGACACCCCCGCAGGGATACGCAGTATTTT. It yields the protein CASSPPGHPRRDTQYF. Together with reference TRBV28 and TRBJ2-3, the CDR3 gives the full variable domain: DVKVTQSSRYLVKRTGEKVFLECVQDMDHENMFWYRQDPGLGLRLIYFSYDVKMKEKGDIPEGYSVSREKKERFSLILESASTNQTSMYLCASSPPGHPRRDTQYFGPGTRLTVL.

The genes are TRBV11-2 and TRBJ2-5, with 7 bases fitting TRBD2. V dropped 0 bases and J dropped 2; count of bases not matched to a gene: 9. Looked up from germline, CDR1 is SGHAT and CDR2 is FQNNGV. This CDR3 comprises 17 residues. CDR3: CASSLDLGGGAQETQYF. The CDR3 coding sequence is TGTGCCAGCAGCTTAGATCTGGGGGGGGGTGCTCAAGAGACCCAGTACTTC.

The chain joins TRBV4-1 to TRBJ2-1; 14 nucleotides line up with TRBD2. There are 18 residues in the CDR3. Germline V lookup: CDR1 MGHRA, CDR2 YSYEKL. The V and J ends lost 4 bases and 3 bases, in that order; junction bases with no gene match: 8. CDR3: CASSPPGLAGVNYNEQFF. The CDR3 DNA sequence: TGCGCCAGCAGCCCCCCGGGACTAGCGGGAGTTAACTACAATGAGCAGTTCTTC.

This clone has a count of ten or more. The chain combines TRBV3-1 (or the pseudogene TRBV3-2) with TRBJ1-2, with 9 bases fitting TRBD1. The CDR3 sequence is 19 residues long. Looked up from germline, CDR1 is LGHDT and CDR2 is YNNKEL (reference sequence). V gave up 1 base and J gave up 7 bases; unmatched junction bases: 19. The CDR3 here is CASSQGTPGPGQGGFGYTF. CDR3 coding DNA: TGTGCCAGCAGCCAAGGGACCCCCGGACCGGGACAGGGTGGGTTTGGCTACACCTTC.

This chain uses TRBV4-1 with TRBJ2-7, with TRBD2 as a possible D gene (7 bases). The CDR3 loop spans 15 amino acids. The germline V gene has CDR1 MGHRA and CDR2 YSYEKL. The germline V and J ends were trimmed by 2 bases and 2 bases, with 13 bases remaining between them. The CDR3 nucleotides are TGCGCCAGCAGCCAATTGGCGGGGGCTCCCTACGAGCAGTACTTC. Its translation: CASSQLAGAPYEQYF.

The chain combines TRBV5-4 with TRBJ2-3; no clear D. CDR1 and CDR2 (germline): SGHNT, YYREEE (reference sequence). V lost 4 bases, J lost 1 base, and 10 bases lay in between. CDR3 length: 14 residues. The CDR3 sequence: CASSPEARTDTQYF. In DNA, the CDR3 is TGTGCCAGCAGCCCTGAGGCCCGCACAGATACGCAGTATTTT.